This is a list of T cell receptor beta chains from one sample in a study of regulatory T cells in long-lasting Graves disease. TCRdb itself ran the multiplex PCR reads through MiXCR, one entry per CDR3 protein. The sample has 360,000 or so distinct CDR3 sequences; 10% to 15% are singletons. Separately, the same data were catalogued under a study of T cells in Graves' hyperthyroidism and ophthalmopathy.

Sequencing used peripheral blood mononuclear cells (PBMCs), obtained at new diagnosis, from a patient treated with antithyroid drugs. The source is a woman under 30 with Graves disease. The CDR3 runs from the conserved cysteine through the conserved F or W. Fields, in order: D gene, clone size, V gene, J gene, CDR3 protein, CDR3 DNA. D genes are given only for firm matches. Clone sizes are given selectively: once, few, many, or a class where the clone is expanded.

.	many	TRBV9	TRBJ2-2	CASSVGLPSTGELFF	TGTGCCAGCAGCGTCGGACTACCCTCGACCGGGGAGCTGTTTTTT
TRBD1	few	TRBV6-9	TRBJ2-6	CASSYLPGQFSSGANVLTF	TGTGCCAGCAGTTATTTGCCGGGACAGTTTTCCTCTGGGGCCAACGTCCTGACTTTC
TRBD1	many	TRBV4-2	TRBJ2-2	CASTPDRDSGTGELFF	TGTGCCAGCACACCGGACAGGGATAGTGGTACCGGGGAGCTGTTTTTT
.	many	TRBV7-2	TRBJ2-1	CASSSPRQDTYNEQFF	TGTGCCAGCAGCTCACCTCGACAGGACACGTACAATGAGCAGTTCTTC
.	many	TRBV30	TRBJ2-3	CAWSFGGDTQYF	TGTGCCTGGAGCTTTGGGGGTGATACGCAGTATTTT
.	many	TRBV28	TRBJ1-2	CASRGPRSRYGYTF	TGTGCCAGCAGGGGACCAAGGTCGCGATATGGCTACACCTTC
.	many	TRBV20-1	TRBJ2-1	CSASPEGYEQFF	TGCAGTGCTAGCCCAGAGGGCTATGAGCAGTTCTTC
TRBD1	.	TRBV20-1	TRBJ2-1	CSAKQGQGLNNEQFF	TGCAGTGCTAAACAGGGGCAGGGGCTCAACAATGAGCAGTTCTTC
.	many	TRBV15	TRBJ2-5	CATSRPWTQETQYF	TGTGCCACCAGCAGACCTTGGACCCAAGAGACCCAGTACTTC
.	many	TRBV20-1	TRBJ2-4	CSANRAWIQYF	TGCAGTGCCAATCGAGCGTGGATTCAGTACTTC
TRBD1	.	TRBV29-1	TRBJ2-2	CSVVLRDRADTGELFF	TGCAGCGTTGTCTTGCGGGACAGGGCTGACACCGGGGAGCTGTTTTTT